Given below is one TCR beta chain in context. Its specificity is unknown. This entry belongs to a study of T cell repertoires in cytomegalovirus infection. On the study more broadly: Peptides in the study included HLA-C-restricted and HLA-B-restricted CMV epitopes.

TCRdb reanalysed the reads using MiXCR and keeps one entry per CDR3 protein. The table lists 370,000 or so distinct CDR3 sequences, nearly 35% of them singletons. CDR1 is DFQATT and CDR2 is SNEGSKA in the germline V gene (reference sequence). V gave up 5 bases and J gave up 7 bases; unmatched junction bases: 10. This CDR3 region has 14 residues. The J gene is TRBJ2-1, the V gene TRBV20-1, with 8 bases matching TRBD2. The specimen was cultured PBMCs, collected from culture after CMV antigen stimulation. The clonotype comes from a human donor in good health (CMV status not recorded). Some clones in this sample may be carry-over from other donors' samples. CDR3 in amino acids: CSAPLAGSDNEQFF. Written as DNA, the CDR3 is TGCAGTGCTCCGCTAGCGGGCTCTGATAATGAGCAGTTCTTC.